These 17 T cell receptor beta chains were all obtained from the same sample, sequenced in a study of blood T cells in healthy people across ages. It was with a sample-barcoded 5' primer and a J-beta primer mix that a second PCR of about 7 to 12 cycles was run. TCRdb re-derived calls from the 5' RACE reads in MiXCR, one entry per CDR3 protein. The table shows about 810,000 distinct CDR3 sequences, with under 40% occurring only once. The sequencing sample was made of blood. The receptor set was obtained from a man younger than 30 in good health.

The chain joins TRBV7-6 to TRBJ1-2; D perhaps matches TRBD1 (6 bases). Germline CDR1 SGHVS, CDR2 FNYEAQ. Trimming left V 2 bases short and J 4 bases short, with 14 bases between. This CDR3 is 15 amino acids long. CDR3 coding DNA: TGTGCCAGCAGCTTAAATCAGGGGCCGATCTATGGCTACACCTTC. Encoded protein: CASSLNQGPIYGYTF. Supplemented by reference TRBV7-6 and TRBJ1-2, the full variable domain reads GAGVSQSPRYKVTKRGQDVALRCDPISGHVSLYWYRQALGQGPEFLTYFNYEAQQDKSGLPNDRFSAERPEGSISTLTIQRTEQRDSAMYRCASSLNQGPIYGYTFGSGTRLTVV.

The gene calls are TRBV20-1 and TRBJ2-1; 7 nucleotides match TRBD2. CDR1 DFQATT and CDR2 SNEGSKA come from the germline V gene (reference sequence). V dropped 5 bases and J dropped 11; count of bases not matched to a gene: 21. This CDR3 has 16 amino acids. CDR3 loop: CSAGSAGETYNEQQFF. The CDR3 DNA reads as TGCAGTGCTGGGTCGGCGGGGGAAACCTACAATGAGCAGCAGTTCTTC.

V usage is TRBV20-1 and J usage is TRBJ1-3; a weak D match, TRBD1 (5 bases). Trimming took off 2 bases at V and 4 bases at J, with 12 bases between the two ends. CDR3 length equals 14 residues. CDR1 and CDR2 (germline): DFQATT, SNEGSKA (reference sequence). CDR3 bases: TGCAGTGCTAGATCTGGGGGTTCGGGAAACACCATATATTTT. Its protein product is CSARSGGSGNTIYF.

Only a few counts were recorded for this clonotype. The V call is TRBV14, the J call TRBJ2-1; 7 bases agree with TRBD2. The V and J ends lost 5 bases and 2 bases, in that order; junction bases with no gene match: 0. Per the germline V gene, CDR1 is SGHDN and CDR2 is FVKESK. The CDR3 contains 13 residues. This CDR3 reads CASSGGAYNEQFF. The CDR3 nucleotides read TGTGCCAGCAGCGGGGGGGCCTACAATGAGCAGTTCTTC. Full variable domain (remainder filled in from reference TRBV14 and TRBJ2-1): EAGVTQFPSHSVIEKGQTVTLRCDPISGHDNLYWYRRVMGKEIKFLLHFVKESKQDESGMPNNRFLAERTGGTYSTLKVQPAELEDSGVYFCASSGGAYNEQFFGPGTRLTVL.

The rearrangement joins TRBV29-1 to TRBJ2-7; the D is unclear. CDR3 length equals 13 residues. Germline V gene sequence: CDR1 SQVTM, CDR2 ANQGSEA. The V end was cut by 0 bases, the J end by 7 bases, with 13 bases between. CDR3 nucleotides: TGCAGCGTTGAAGAGTGGCGCCTCAATGAGCAGTACTTC. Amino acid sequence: CSVEEWRLNEQYF.

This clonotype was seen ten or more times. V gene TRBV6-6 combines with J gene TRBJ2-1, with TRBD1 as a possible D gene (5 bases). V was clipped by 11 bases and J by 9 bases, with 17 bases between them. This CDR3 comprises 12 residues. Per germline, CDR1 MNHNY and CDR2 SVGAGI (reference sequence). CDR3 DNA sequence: TGTGCCCATAGGGGTAGTACGTCTGAGCAGTTCTTC. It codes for CAHRGSTSEQFF.

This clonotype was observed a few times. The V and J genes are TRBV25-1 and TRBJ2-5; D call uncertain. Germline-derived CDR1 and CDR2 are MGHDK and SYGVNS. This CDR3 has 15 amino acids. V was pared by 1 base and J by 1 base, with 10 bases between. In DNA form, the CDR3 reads TGTGCCAGCAGTGAATTTGAAGTAATCCAAGAGACCCAGTACTTC. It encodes CASSEFEVIQETQYF. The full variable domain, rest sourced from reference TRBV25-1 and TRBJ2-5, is EADIYQTPRYLVIGTGKKITLECSQTMGHDKMYWYQQDPGMELHLIHYSYGVNSTEKGDLSSESTVSRIRTEHFPLTLESARPSHTSQYLCASSEFEVIQETQYFGPGTRLLVL.

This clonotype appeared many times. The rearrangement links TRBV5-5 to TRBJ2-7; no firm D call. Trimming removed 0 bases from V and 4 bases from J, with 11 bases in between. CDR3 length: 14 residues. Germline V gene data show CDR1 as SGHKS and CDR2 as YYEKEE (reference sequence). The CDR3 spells CASSLEGSPYEQYF. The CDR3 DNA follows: TGTGCCAGCAGCTTGGAGGGTTCCCCGTACGAGCAGTACTTC.

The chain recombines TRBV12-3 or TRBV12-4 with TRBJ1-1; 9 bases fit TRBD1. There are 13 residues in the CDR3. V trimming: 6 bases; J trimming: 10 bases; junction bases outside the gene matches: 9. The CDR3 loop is CASSSGQGMGAFF. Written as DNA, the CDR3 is TGTGCCAGCAGCTCGGGACAGGGAATGGGAGCTTTCTTT.

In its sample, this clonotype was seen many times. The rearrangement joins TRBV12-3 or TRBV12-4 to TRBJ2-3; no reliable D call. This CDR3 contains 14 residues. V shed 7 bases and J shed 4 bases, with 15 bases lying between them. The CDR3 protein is CASTSDWGSDTQYF. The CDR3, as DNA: TGTGCCAGCACCTCCGATTGGGGATCAGATACGCAGTATTTT.

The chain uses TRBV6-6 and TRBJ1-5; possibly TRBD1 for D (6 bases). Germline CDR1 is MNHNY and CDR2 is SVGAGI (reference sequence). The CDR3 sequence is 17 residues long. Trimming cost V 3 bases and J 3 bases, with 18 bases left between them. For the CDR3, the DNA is TGTGCCAGCAGTTATGCGTCTCCTAGGACAGACAATCAGCCCCAGCATTTT. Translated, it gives CASSYASPRTDNQPQHF.

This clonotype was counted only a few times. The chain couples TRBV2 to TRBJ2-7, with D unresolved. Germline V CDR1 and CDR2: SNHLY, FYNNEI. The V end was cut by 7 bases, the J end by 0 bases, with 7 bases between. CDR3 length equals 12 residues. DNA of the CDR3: TGTGCCAGCAAGGGCAGCTCCTACGAGCAGTACTTC. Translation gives CASKGSSYEQYF.

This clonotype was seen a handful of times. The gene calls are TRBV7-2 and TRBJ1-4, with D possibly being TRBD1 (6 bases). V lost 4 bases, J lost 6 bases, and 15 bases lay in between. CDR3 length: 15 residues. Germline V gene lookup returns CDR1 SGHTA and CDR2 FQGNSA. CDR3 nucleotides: TGTGCCAGCAGCTCGAGGGGGTTATCTGATGAAAAACTGTTTTTT. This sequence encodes CASSSRGLSDEKLFF.

The CDR3 DNA reads TGTGCCAGCAGCCGCAGACTAGCGGGGGACTACAATGAGCAGTACTTC. Translating it yields CASSRRLAGDYNEQYF. This chain joins TRBV12-3 or TRBV12-4 and TRBJ2-7, with TRBD2 matching over 12 bases. V lost 6 bases to trimming and J lost 7 bases; unmatched junction nucleotides: 13. The CDR3 sequence is 16 residues long.

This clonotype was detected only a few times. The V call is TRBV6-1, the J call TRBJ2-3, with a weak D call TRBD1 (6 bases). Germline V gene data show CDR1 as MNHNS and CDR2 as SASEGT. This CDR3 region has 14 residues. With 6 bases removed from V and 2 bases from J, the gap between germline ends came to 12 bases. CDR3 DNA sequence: TGTGCCAGCAGACGGGACACATTCACAGATACGCAGTATTTT. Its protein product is CASRRDTFTDTQYF.

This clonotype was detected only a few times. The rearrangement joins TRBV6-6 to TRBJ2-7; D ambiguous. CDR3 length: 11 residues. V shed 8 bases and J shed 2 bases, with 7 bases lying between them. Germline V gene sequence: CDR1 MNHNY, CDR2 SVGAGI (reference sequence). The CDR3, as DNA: TGTGCCAGCGGCAATACCTACGAGCAGTACTTC. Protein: CASGNTYEQYF.

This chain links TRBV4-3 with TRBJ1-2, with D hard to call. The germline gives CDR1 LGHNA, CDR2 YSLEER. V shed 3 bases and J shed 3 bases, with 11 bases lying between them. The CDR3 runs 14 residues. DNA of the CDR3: TGCGCCAGCAGCCAGGGCCGGACGGACTATGGCTACACCTTC. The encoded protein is CASSQGRTDYGYTF.